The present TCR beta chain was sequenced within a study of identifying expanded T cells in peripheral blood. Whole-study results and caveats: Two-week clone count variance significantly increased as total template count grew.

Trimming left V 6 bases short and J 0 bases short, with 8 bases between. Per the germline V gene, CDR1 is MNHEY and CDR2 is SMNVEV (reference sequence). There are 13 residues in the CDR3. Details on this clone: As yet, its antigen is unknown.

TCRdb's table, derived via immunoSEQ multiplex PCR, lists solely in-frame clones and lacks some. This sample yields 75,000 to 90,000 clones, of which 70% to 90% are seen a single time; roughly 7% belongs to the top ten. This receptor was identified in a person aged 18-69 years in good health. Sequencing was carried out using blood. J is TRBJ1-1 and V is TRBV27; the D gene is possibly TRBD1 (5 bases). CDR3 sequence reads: CASRTVLNTEAFF. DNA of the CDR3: TGTGCCAGCAGGACAGTCTTGAACACTGAAGCTTTCTTT.